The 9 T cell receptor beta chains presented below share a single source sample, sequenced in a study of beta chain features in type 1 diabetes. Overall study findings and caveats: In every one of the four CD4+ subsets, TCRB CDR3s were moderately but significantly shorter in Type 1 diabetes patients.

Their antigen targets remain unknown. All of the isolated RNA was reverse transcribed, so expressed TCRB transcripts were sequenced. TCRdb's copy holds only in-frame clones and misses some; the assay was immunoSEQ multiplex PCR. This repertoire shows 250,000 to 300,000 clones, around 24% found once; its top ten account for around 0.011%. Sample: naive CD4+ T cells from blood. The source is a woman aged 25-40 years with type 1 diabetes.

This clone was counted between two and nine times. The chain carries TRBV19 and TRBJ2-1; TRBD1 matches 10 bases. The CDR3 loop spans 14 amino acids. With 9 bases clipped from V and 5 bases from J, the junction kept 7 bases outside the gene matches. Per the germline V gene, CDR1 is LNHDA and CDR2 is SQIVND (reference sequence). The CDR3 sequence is CASNRDRGNNEQFF. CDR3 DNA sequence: TGTGCCAGCAACCGGGACAGGGGTAACAATGAGCAGTTCTTC.

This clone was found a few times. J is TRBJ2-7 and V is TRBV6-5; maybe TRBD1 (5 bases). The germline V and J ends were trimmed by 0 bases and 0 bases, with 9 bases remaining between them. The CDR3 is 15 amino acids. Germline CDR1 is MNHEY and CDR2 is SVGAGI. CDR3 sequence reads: CASSYSTASSYEQYF. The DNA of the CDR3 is TGTGCCAGCAGTTACTCGACAGCGAGCTCCTACGAGCAGTACTTC.

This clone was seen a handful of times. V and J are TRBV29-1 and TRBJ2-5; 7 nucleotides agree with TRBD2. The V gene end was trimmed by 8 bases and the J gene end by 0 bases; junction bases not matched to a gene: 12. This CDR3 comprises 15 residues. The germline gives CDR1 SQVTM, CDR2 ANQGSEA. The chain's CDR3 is CSSTPPSGYQETQYF. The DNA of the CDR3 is TGCAGCTCCACTCCCCCTAGCGGATACCAAGAGACCCAGTACTTC.

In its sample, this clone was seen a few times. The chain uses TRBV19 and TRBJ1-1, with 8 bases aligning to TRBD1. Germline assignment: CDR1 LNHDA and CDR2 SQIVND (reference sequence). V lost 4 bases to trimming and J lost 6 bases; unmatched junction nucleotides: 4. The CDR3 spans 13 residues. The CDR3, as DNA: TGTGCCAGTAGTACCCAGGGGGCGGCTGAAGCTTTCTTT. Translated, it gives CASSTQGAAEAFF.

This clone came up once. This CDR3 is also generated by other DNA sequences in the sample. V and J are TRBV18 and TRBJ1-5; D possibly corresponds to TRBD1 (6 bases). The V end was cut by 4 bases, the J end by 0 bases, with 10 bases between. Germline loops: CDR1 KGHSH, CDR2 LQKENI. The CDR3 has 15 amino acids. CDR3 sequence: CASSRTVNSNQPQHF. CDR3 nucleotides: TGTGCCAGCTCACGGACAGTTAATAGCAATCAGCCCCAGCATTTT.

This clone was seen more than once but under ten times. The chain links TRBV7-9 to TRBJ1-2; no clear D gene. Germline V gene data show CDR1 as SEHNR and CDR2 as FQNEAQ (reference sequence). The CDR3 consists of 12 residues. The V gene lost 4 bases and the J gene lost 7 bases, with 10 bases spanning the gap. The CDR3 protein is CASSSDFGGYTF. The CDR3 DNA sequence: TGTGCCAGCAGCTCAGACTTCGGTGGCTACACCTTC.

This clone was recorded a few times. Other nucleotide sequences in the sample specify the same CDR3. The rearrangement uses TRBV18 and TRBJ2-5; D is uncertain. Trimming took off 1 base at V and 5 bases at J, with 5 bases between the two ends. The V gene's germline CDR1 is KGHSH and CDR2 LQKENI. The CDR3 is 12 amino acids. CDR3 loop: CASSPLRETQYF. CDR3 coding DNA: TGTGCCAGCTCACCACTCCGGGAGACCCAGTACTTC.

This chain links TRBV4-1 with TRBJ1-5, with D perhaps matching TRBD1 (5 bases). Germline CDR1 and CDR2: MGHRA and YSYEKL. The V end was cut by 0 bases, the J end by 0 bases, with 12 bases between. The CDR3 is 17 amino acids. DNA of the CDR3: TGCGCCAGCAGCCAAGATCAGGACACATATAGCAATCAGCCCCAGCATTTT. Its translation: CASSQDQDTYSNQPQHF.

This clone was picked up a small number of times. The chain's CDR3 is CASSVSGTSLSSEQFF. The CDR3, as DNA: TGTGCCAGCAGCGTGTCCGGGACTAGCTTGTCGAGTGAGCAGTTCTTC. The V gene is TRBV9, the J gene TRBJ2-1, with 9 bases fitting TRBD2. CDR1 is SGDLS and CDR2 is YYNGEE in the germline V gene. The ends lost 2 bases at V and 9 bases at J; junction bases unmatched: 12. CDR3 length: 16 amino acids.